This T cell receptor (beta chain) is from a study of T cell clonality in common variable immunodeficiency. General study findings and limits: Links between repertoire features and CVID complications were heterogeneity-limited.

This clone appeared many times. As yet, its antigen is unknown. Read coverage stops 3 residues before the CDR3 terminus; the germline J gene supplies the remainder. Patients and controls were mostly of Caucasian heritage. Blood samples were heparinized, about 4.5 to 8.5 ml per donor. Control and CVID samples contributed equal amounts of genomic DNA. Only in-frame clones appear in the TCRdb table, and some are missing; sequencing was by immunoSEQ multiplex PCR. Sampling found roughly 70,000 clones, none seen once. Germline lookup yields CDR1 SGHAT and CDR2 FQNNGV. This CDR3 contains 14 residues. V lost 5 bases and J 1 base, leaving 8 bases between the germline ends.

Sequenced: peripheral blood mononuclear cells. The chain uses TRBV11-2 and TRBJ2-2; D gene unclear. This sequence originates from a person between 18 and 75 years old in good health. CDR3: CASSQTRNTGELFF. The CDR3 bases that were read are TGTGCCAGCAGCCAGACACGGAACACCGGGGAG.